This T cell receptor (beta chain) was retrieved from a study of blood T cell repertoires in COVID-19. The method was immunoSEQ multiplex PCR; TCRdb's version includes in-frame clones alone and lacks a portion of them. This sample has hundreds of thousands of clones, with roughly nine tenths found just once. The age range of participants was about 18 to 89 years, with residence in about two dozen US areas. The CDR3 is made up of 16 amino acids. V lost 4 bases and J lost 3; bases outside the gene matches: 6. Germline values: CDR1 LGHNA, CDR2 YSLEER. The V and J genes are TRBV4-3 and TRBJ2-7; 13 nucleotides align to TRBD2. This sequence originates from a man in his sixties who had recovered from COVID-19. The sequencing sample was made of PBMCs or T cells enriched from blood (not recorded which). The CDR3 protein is CASSPGLAGTNYEQYF. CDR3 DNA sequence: TGCGCCAGCAGCCCGGGACTAGCGGGGACCAACTACGAGCAGTACTTC.